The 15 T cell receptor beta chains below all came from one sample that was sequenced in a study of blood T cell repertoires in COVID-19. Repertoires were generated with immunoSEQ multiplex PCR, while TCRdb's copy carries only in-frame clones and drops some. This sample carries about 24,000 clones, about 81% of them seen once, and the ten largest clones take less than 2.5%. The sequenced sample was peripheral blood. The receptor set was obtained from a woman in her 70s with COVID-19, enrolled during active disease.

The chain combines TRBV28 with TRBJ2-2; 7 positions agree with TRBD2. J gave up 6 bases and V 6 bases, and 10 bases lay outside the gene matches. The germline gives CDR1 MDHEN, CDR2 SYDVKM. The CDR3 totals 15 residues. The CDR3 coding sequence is TGTGCCAGCAGAAAGACGGCAGCGGGATCCGGGGAGCTGTTTTTT. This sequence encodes CASRKTAAGSGELFF.

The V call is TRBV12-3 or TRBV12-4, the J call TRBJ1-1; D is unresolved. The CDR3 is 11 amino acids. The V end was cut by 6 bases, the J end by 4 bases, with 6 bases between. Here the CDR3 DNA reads TGTGCCAGCAGCCGGGGCACTGAAGCTTTCTTT. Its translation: CASSRGTEAFF.

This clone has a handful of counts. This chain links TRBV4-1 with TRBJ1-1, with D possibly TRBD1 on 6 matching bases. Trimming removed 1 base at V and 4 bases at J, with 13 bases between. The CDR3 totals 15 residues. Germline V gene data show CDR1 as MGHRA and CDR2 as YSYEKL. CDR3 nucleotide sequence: TGCGCCAGCAGCCAAGGTCGGTTAGGGGGCACTGAAGCTTTCTTT. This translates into CASSQGRLGGTEAFF.

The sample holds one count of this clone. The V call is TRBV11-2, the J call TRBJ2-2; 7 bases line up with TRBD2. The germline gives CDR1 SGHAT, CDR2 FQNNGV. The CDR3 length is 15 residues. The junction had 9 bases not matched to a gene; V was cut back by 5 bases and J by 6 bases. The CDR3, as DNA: TGTGCCAGCAGCCCCCGGGGGGAGTGGTCCGGGGAGCTGTTTTTT. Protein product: CASSPRGEWSGELFF.

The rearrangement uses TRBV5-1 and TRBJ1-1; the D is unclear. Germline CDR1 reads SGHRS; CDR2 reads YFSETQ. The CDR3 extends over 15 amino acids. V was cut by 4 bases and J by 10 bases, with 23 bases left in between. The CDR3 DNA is TGCGCCAGCAGCCCGGAGTCGGCCTCACAAATCGGAGCTTTCTTT. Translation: CASSPESASQIGAFF.

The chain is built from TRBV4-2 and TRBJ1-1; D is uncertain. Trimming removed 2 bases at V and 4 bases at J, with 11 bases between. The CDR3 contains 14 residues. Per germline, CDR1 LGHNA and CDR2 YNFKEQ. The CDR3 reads CASSQSVWSTEAFF. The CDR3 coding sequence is TGTGCCAGCAGCCAAAGTGTATGGAGCACTGAAGCTTTCTTT.

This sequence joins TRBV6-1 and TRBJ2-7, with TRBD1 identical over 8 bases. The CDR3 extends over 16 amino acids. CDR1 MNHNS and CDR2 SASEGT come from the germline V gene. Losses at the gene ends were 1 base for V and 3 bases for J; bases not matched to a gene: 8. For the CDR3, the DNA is TGTGCCAGCAGTGAAGAGGACAGGGTCCGATTCTACGAGCAGTACGTC. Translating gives CASSEEDRVRFYEQYV.

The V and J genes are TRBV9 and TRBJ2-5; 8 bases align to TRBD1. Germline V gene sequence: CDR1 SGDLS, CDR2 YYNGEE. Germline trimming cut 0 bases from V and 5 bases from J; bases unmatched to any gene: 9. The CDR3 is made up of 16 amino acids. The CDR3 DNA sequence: TGTGCCAGCAGCGTAGTGTCAGGGGGCGCGGGGGAGACCCAGTACTTC. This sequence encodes CASSVVSGGAGETQYF.

CDR3 in DNA: TGTGCCAGCAGCGCAGGCTGGCAGACAATCTACAATGAGCAGTTCTTC. Residues: CASSAGWQTIYNEQFF. The chain joins TRBV11-3 to TRBJ2-1; no clear D gene. The germline gives CDR1 SGHNT, CDR2 YENEEA. This CDR3 has 16 residues. Trimming removed 5 bases from V and 3 bases from J, with 17 bases in between.

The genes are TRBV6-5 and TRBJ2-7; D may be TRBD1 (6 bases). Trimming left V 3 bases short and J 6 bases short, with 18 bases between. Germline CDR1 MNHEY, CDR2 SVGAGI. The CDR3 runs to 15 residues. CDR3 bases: TGTGCCAGCAGTTATTCAGGACAGAGCCGACGCGAGCAGTACTTC. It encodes CASSYSGQSRREQYF.

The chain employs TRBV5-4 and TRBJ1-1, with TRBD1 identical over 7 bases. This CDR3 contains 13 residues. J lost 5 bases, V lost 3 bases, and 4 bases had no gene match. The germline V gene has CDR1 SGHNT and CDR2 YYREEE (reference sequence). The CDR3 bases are TGTGCCAGCAGCTCCCCAGGGGGAACTGAAGCTTTCTTT. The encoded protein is CASSSPGGTEAFF.

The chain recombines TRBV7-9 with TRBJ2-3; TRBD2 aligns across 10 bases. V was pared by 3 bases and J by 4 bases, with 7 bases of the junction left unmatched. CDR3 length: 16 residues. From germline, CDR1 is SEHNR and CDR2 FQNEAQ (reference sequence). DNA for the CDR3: TGTGCCAGCAGCTTTAAGCGGGAGGGCCGTTCAGATACGCAGTATTTT. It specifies CASSFKREGRSDTQYF.

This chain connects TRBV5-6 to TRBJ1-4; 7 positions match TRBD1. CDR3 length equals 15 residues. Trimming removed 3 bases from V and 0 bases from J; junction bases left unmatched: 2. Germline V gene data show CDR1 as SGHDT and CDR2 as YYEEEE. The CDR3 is CASSWGTATNEKLFF. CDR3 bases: TGTGCCAGCAGCTGGGGGACAGCAACTAATGAAAAACTGTTTTTT.

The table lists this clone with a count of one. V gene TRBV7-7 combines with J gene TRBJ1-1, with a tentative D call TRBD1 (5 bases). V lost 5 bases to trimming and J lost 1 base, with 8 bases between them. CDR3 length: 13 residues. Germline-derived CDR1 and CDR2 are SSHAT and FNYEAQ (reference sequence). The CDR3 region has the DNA TGTGCCAGCAGCAAAGACAGGAACACTGAAGCTTTCTTT. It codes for CASSKDRNTEAFF.

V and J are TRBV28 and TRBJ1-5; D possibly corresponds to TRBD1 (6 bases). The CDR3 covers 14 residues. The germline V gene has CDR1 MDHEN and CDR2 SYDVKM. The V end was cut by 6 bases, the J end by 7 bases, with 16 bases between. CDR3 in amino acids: CASSLRGGGQPQHF. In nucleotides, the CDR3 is TGTGCCAGCAGCCTCAGGGGAGGGGGGCAGCCCCAGCATTTT.